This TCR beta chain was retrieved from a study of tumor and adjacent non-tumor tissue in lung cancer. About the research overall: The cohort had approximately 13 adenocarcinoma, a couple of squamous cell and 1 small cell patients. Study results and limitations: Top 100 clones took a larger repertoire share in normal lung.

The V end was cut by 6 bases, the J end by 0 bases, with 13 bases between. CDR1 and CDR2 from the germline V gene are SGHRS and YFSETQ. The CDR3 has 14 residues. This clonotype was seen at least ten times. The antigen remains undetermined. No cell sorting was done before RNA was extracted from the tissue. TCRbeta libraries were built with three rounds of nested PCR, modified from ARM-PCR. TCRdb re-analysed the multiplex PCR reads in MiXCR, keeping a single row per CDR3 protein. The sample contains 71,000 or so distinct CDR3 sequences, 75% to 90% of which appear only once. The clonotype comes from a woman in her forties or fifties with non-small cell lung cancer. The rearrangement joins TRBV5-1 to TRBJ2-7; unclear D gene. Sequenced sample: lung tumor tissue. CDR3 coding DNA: TGCGCCAGCAAAGAGGAGTTCAGCTCCTACGAGCAGTACTTC. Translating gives CASKEEFSSYEQYF.